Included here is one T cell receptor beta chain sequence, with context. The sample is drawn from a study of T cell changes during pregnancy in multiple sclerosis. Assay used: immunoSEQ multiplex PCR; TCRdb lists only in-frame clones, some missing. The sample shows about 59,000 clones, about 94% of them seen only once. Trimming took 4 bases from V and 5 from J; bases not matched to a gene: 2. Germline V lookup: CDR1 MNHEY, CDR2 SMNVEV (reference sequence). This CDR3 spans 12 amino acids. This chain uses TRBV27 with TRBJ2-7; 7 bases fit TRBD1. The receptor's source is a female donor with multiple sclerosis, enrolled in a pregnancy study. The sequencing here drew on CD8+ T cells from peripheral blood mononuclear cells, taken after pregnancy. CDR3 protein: CASSSRGNEQYF. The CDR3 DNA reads TGTGCCAGCAGTTCCAGGGGGAACGAGCAGTACTTC.